This is a list of T cell receptor beta chains from one sample in a study of T cells in Graves' hyperthyroidism and ophthalmopathy. TCRdb called the multiplex PCR reads again in MiXCR, with one record for every CDR3 protein. The data contain 300,000 to 450,000 distinct CDR3 sequences, more than 14% of them singletons. Sequenced: blood. Receptor source: a woman in her twenties or thirties with Graves' ophthalmopathy. CDR3s include the opening cysteine and the closing phenylalanine or tryptophan. The D gene is left open where the match is weak. Expanded clones get a size class; other rows say once, few or many, or leave the size out.

V gene	D gene	clone size	J gene	CDR3 DNA	CDR3 protein
TRBV29-1	-	many	TRBJ1-2	TGCAGCGTTGAGGAGAGAACTAACTATGGCTACACCTTC	CSVEERTNYGYTF
TRBV12-3/TRBV12-4	-	once	TRBJ2-1	TGTGCCAGCAGTGGGAGGGGGACAGGGGTTAGCGGGGGGGCCCTAGATGAGCAGTTCTTC	CASSGRGTGVSGGALDEQFF
TRBV30	-	many	TRBJ1-1	TGTGCCTGGAGGGGGGGTAACACTGAAGCTTTCTTT	CAWRGGNTEAFF
TRBV27	-	many	TRBJ2-1	TGTGCCAGCAGGCTATACAATGAGCAGTTCTTC	CASRLYNEQFF
TRBV11-1	-	-	TRBJ2-3	TGTGCCAGCAGCTCACGATGGGCAGATACGCAGTATTTT	CASSSRWADTQYF
TRBV12-3/TRBV12-4	-	many	TRBJ1-1	TGTGCCAGCAGTTATGCATCGCGGGGCACTGAAGCTTTCTTT	CASSYASRGTEAFF
TRBV29-1	-	many	TRBJ1-2	TGCAGCGGCTTCGAGGCGGGGGATGGCTACACCTTC	CSGFEAGDGYTF
TRBV25-1	-	-	TRBJ2-5	TGTGCCAGCAGTGAATTTCTGGGGTGGGAGACCCAGTACTTC	CASSEFLGWETQYF
TRBV7-8	TRBD2	many	TRBJ2-4	TGTGCCAGCAGCTTAGCGCGGGGGGTAAAAAACATTCAGTACTTC	CASSLARGVKNIQYF
TRBV12-3/TRBV12-4	-	few	TRBJ2-7	TGTGCCAGCAGTTTTGATCTGGGCGAGCAGTACTTC	CASSFDLGEQYF
TRBV7-3	-	once	TRBJ2-1	TGTGCCAGCAGCTTAGGGGGTCTCCTTAGCGATGAGCAGTTCTTC	CASSLGGLLSDEQFF
TRBV11-2	-	many	TRBJ2-7	TGTGCCAGCAGCTTACGGGTGCTCTACGAGCAGTACTTC	CASSLRVLYEQYF
TRBV2	TRBD2	many	TRBJ2-3	TGTGCCAGCCGTTGGCGGGGGGCAGATACGCAGTATTTT	CASRWRGADTQYF
TRBV7-9	-	-	TRBJ2-1	TGTGCCAGCAGCTTACGGGTGTGGCAGTTCTTC	CASSLRVWQFF
TRBV19	TRBD2	-	TRBJ2-7	TGTGCCAGTAGCTGGACTAGCGGGGGGACGTTTTACGAGCAGTACTTC	CASSWTSGGTFYEQYF
TRBV20-1	-	-	TRBJ1-2	TGCAGTGCTCCATGGGGCAGGGACGACTATGGCTACACCTTC	CSAPWGRDDYGYTF
TRBV5-8	-	many	TRBJ2-7	TGTGCCAGCAGCTTGGGGAACAGGGTCTCGGAGCAGTACTTC	CASSLGNRVSEQYF
TRBV10-2	TRBD2	few	TRBJ2-3	TGCGCCAGCGAGCAAGCGGGGGACTCCACAGATACGCAGTATTTT	CASEQAGDSTDTQYF
TRBV29-1	-	few	TRBJ2-7	TGCAGCGTCGGCAGTTCCTACGAGCAGTACTTC	CSVGSSYEQYF
TRBV6-1	-	many	TRBJ2-7	TGTGCCAGCAGGGAACGATACTACGAGCAGTACTTC	CASRERYYEQYF
TRBV7-6	TRBD2	many	TRBJ2-5	TGTGCCAGCAGCTCAGCTAGCGGGGGGGAACAAGAGACCCAGTACTTC	CASSSASGGEQETQYF
TRBV28	-	many	TRBJ2-2	TGTGCCGTACTAGCTCCTCACACCGGGGAGCTGTTTTTT	CAVLAPHTGELFF
TRBV29-1	TRBD1	-	TRBJ1-6	TGCAGCGTCCGCCTAAAAGCACCCGGGACAGGGGCCCGGCCCTATAATTCACCCCTCCACTTT	CSVRLKAPGTGARPYNSPLHF
TRBV3-1	-	many	TRBJ2-5	TGTGCCAGCAGCCAAGTGGACGGTCAAGAGACCCAGTACTTC	CASSQVDGQETQYF
TRBV20-1	TRBD1	many	TRBJ2-3	TGCAGTGCTAGGTCTCAGGGGGTGGTGGTAGATACGCAGTATTTT	CSARSQGVVVDTQYF
TRBV10-3	TRBD2	-	TRBJ2-1	TGTGCCATCAGTGAGTCGGGGACTAGCGGGGGGGCGAATGAGCAGTTCTTC	CAISESGTSGGANEQFF
TRBV12-3/TRBV12-4	TRBD1	few	TRBJ2-7	TGTGCCAGCAGTCTCGGGACAGGGCTCGACAAGCAGTACTTC	CASSLGTGLDKQYF
TRBV10-3	TRBD2	few	TRBJ2-6	TGTGCCACCGCAGGCGGGGGAGGCTCTGGGGCCAACGTCCTGACTTTC	CATAGGGGSGANVLTF
TRBV14	-	many	TRBJ2-7	TGTGCCAGCAGCCCACTCGGTTTAAGCTCCTACGAGCAGTACTTC	CASSPLGLSSYEQYF
TRBV5-1	-	many	TRBJ1-1	TGCGCCAGCAGCTTGGAGGGGTGGGGGAACACTGAAGCTTTCTTT	CASSLEGWGNTEAFF
TRBV28	-	many	TRBJ2-2	TGTGCCAGCAACGAGGGGCTCGAGTGGCCAACCGGGGAGCTGTTTTTT	CASNEGLEWPTGELFF
TRBV24-1	-	many	TRBJ2-1	TGTGCCACCAGTGAAATGGACGGGCCGGGCTACAATGAGCAGTTCTTC	CATSEMDGPGYNEQFF
TRBV12-3/TRBV12-4	TRBD2	many	TRBJ2-1	TGTGCCAGCAGTCCCGGTGGGGGAGGGGAGCAGTTCTTC	CASSPGGGGEQFF
TRBV24-1	TRBD1	-	TRBJ2-1	TGTGCCACCAGTGATAGCGGGACAGGGGGTGCTTACAATGAGCAGTTCTTC	CATSDSGTGGAYNEQFF
TRBV3-1	-	many	TRBJ2-5	TGTGCCAGCAGCCAGTCCCTGGAGACCCAGTACTTC	CASSQSLETQYF
TRBV3-1	TRBD2	few	TRBJ2-1	TGTGCCAGCAGCCAAGCTATCGGGGGGGCCGGAAATGAGCAGTTCTTC	CASSQAIGGAGNEQFF
TRBV2	TRBD2	-	TRBJ2-5	TGTGCCAGCAACCGAGCGGGGGGTCGGGAGACCCAGTACTTC	CASNRAGGRETQYF
TRBV6-5	-	-	TRBJ2-7	TGTGCCAGCAGTTCAGACATTCCTGACGAGCAGTACTTC	CASSSDIPDEQYF
TRBV19	-	few	TRBJ1-5	TGTGCCACCCTCTCCAGGGACGGCAATCAGCCCCAGCATTTT	CATLSRDGNQPQHF
TRBV5-6	-	-	TRBJ2-6	TGTGCCAGCATTTGGGGCTCTGGGGCCAACGTCCTGACTTTC	CASIWGSGANVLTF
TRBV11-2	TRBD1	many	TRBJ1-1	TGTGCCAGCAGCACGTCAGGGGGCTCGGATGAAGCTTTCTTT	CASSTSGGSDEAFF
TRBV6-2/TRBV6-3	-	-	TRBJ2-3	TGTGCCAGCAGACCCCCAGGAACAGATACGCAGTATTTT	CASRPPGTDTQYF
TRBV24-1	-	many	TRBJ2-3	TGTGCCACCAGTGATTTTGCGCCCGGAGGCGATACGCAGTATTTT	CATSDFAPGGDTQYF